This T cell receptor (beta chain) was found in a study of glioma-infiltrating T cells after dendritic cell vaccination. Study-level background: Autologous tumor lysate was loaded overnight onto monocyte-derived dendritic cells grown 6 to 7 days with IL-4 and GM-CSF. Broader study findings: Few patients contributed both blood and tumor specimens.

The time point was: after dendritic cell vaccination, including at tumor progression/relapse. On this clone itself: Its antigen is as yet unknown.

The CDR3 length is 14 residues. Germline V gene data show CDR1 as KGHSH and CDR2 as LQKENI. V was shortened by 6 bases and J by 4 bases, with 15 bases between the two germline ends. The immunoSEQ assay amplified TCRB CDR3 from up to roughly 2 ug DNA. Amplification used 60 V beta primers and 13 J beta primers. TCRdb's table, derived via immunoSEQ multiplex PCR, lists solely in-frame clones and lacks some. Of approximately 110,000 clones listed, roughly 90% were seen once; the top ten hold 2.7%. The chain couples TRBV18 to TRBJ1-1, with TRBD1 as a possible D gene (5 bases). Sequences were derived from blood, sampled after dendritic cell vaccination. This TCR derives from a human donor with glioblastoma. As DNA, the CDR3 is TGTGCCAGCTCCGGGAACGTGGGGGGCACTGAAGCTTTCTTT. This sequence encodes CASSGNVGGTEAFF. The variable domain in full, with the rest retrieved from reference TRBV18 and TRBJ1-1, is NAGVMQNPRHLVRRRGQEARLRCSPMKGHSHVYWYRQLPEEGLKFMVYLQKENIIDESGMPKERFSAEFPKEGPSILRIQQVVRGDSAAYFCASSGNVGGTEAFFGQGTRLTVV.